The sequence of this T cell receptor beta chain was determined in a study of blood T cells in healthy people across ages. Each donor supplied 7.5 to 10 milliliters of peripheral blood. Extracted total RNA amounted to at least 5.5 micrograms for each sample. This clonotype was found many times. The second PCR ran about 6 to 11 cycles with a sample-barcoded 5' primer and J-beta primers. TCRdb re-called the 5' RACE reads with MiXCR, one entry per CDR3 protein. The top ten hold more than 8.5% of the sample, which has 900,000 to 950,000 distinct CDR3 sequences, almost 30% seen once. These same data were also listed under a study on T cells of mothers and their children.

Sequencing was done on a sample of blood. This TCR was recovered from a woman in her thirties or forties in good health.

This CDR3 reads CASSKTGGRTEAFF. The CDR3 region has the DNA TGTGCCAGCAGCAAGACAGGGGGCAGAACTGAAGCTTTCTTT. The rearrangement uses TRBV11-1 and TRBJ1-1; 10 bases map to TRBD1. The germline CDR1 and CDR2 sequences are SGHAT and FQDESV (reference sequence). Germline trimming cut 5 bases from V and 5 bases from J; bases unmatched to any gene: 5. CDR3 size: 14 residues.